The 19 T cell receptor beta chains below were found in one sample sequenced in a study of blood T cell repertoires in COVID-19. The protocol was immunoSEQ multiplex PCR, while the TCRdb copy is restricted to in-frame clones and leaves out a portion. The table has 150,000 or so clones, about 85% seen once; the top ten hold approximately 3.8%. The sample was PBMCs or T cells enriched from blood (not recorded which). All receptors derive from a woman aged 35 to 49 who had been exposed to COVID-19.

This chain links TRBV9 with TRBJ1-1, with D perhaps TRBD1 (5 bases). The CDR3 length is 14 residues. Trimming shortened V by 0 bases and J by 2 bases, and 8 bases separated the two germline ends. CDR1 and CDR2 (germline): SGDLS, YYNGEE. The CDR3 protein is CASSVGTGNTEAFF. The CDR3 nucleotides read TGTGCCAGCAGCGTAGGAACAGGCAACACTGAAGCTTTCTTT.

V and J are TRBV3-1 (or the pseudogene TRBV3-2) and TRBJ2-1; D perhaps matches TRBD2 (6 bases). The CDR3 contains 14 residues. V was cut by 0 bases and J by 10 bases, with 13 bases left in between. The V gene's germline CDR1 is LGHDT and CDR2 YNNKEL (reference sequence). The CDR3 DNA reads as TGTGCCAGCAGCCAAGATGTGAGGGCGGGGGAGCAGTTCTTC. Translating gives CASSQDVRAGEQFF.

This chain connects TRBV10-3 to TRBJ2-6; D unclear. Trimming removed 4 bases at V and 0 bases at J, with 4 bases between. Germline V gene data show CDR1 as ENHRY and CDR2 as SYGVKD. There are 14 residues in the CDR3. CDR3 DNA: TGTGCCATCAGTGCAGGCTCTGGGGCCAACGTCCTGACTTTC. It translates to CAISAGSGANVLTF.

This chain uses TRBV21-1 with TRBJ1-5. TRBV21-1 is a listed pseudogene. CDR3 size: 13 residues. The CDR3 DNA reads as TGTGCCAGCGGTCCGGAGATCAATCAGCCCCAGCATTTT. Its protein product is CASGPEINQPQHF.

In DNA form, the CDR3 reads TGTGCCAGCAGCGACAGTACCTCGGACGAGCAGTACTTC. It yields the protein CASSDSTSDEQYF. This chain links TRBV7-9 with TRBJ2-7, with D possibly TRBD1 on 5 matching bases. This CDR3 contains 13 residues. Trimming stripped 5 bases from V and 5 bases from J, with 13 bases between. CDR1 and CDR2 from the germline V gene are SEHNR and FQNEAQ (reference sequence).

This clone was seen just once. The chain recombines TRBV29-1 with TRBJ1-2; 12 bases fit TRBD1. The germline gives CDR1 SQVTM, CDR2 ANQGSEA. Germline trimming cut 7 bases from V and 2 bases from J; bases unmatched to any gene: 8. This CDR3 contains 15 residues. This CDR3 reads CSAGGTGGANYGYTF. Here the CDR3 DNA reads TGCAGCGCGGGCGGGACAGGGGGCGCGAACTATGGCTACACCTTC. The whole variable domain, remainder taken from reference TRBV29-1 and TRBJ1-2, is SAVISQKPSRDICQRGTSLTIQCQVDSQVTMMFWYRQQPGQSLTLIATANQGSEATYESGFVIDKFPISRPNLTFSTLTVSNMSPEDSSIYLCSAGGTGGANYGYTFGSGTRLTVV.

The V gene is TRBV7-6, the J gene TRBJ2-1; 10 nucleotides agree with TRBD2. The CDR3 extends over 14 amino acids. Per the germline V gene, CDR1 is SGHVS and CDR2 is FNYEAQ. The trim removed 0 bases at V and 9 bases at J, leaving 2 bases unmatched. This chain's CDR3 is CASSLASSGGEQFF. The CDR3 DNA reads as TGTGCCAGCAGCTTAGCCTCTAGCGGGGGTGAGCAGTTCTTC.

The chain couples TRBV9 to TRBJ2-2; 15 bases are a match to TRBD2. Germline V CDR1 and CDR2: SGDLS, YYNGEE. CDR3 length equals 18 residues. V was clipped by 3 bases and J by 2 bases; unmatched bases: 5. This CDR3 is CASSGGLAGGPNTGELFF. In DNA, the CDR3 is TGTGCCAGCAGCGGAGGACTAGCGGGAGGGCCAAACACCGGGGAGCTGTTTTTT.

This clone was found a few times. This chain uses TRBV27 with TRBJ2-2; D is undetermined. The CDR3 has 16 residues. Trimming stripped 4 bases from V and 3 bases from J, with 15 bases between. Germline V gene lookup returns CDR1 MNHEY and CDR2 SMNVEV (reference sequence). CDR3 nucleotides: TGTGCCAGCAGTTATTCCCCCCAACAGTACACCGGGGAGCTGTTTTTT. Its translation: CASSYSPQQYTGELFF.

The chain joins TRBV6-1 to TRBJ1-1; 7 nucleotides agree with TRBD1. Trimming cost V 2 bases and J 8 bases; bases outside gene matches: 2. This CDR3 has 12 amino acids. CDR1 is MNHNS and CDR2 is SASEGT in the germline V gene. The CDR3 bases are TGTGCCAGCAGTGAACCGGACAGGGAAGCTTTCTTT. The encoded protein is CASSEPDREAFF.

This sequence joins TRBV3-1 (or the pseudogene TRBV3-2) and TRBJ2-5, with 15 bases lining up with TRBD2. There are 17 residues in the CDR3. The V segment lost 0 bases and the J segment 5 bases; nucleotides outside the gene matches: 4. Germline CDR1 is LGHDT and CDR2 is YNNKEL (reference sequence). In DNA form, the CDR3 reads TGTGCCAGCAGCCAAGAAAGCGGACTAGCGGGGGGGGAGACCCAGTACTTC. It translates to CASSQESGLAGGETQYF.

This clone appeared a few times. V gene TRBV5-4 combines with J gene TRBJ1-1; TRBD1 agrees at 7 bases. Trimming removed 4 bases from V and 0 bases from J; junction bases left unmatched: 6. In germline, CDR1 is SGHNT, CDR2 YYREEE (reference sequence). The CDR3 runs to 15 residues. As DNA, the CDR3 is TGTGCCAGCAGCCGAGGACAGGCCGTGAACACTGAAGCTTTCTTT. It codes for CASSRGQAVNTEAFF.

V is TRBV27 and J is TRBJ1-1; D is perhaps TRBD1 (6 bases). V was trimmed by 5 bases and J by 6 bases, leaving 10 bases between them. Germline CDR1 is MNHEY and CDR2 is SMNVEV (reference sequence). The CDR3 has 12 amino acids. The CDR3 protein is CASSGQFSEAFF. As DNA, the CDR3 is TGTGCCAGCAGTGGACAGTTTTCTGAAGCTTTCTTT.

This clone showed up just once. The chain carries TRBV19 and TRBJ1-5, with TRBD1 identical over 11 bases. The CDR3 is made up of 16 amino acids. V was pared by 1 base and J by 4 bases, with 3 bases of the junction left unmatched. CDR1 and CDR2 (germline): LNHDA, SQIVND (reference sequence). CDR3 bases: TGTGCCAGTAGTATAGGCGGGACAGGGGGTAATCAGCCCCAGCATTTT. Protein sequence: CASSIGGTGGNQPQHF.

The chain employs TRBV29-1 and TRBJ2-7, with D possibly being TRBD1 (5 bases). V was cut by 4 bases and J by 2 bases, with 15 bases left in between. The CDR3 has 14 amino acids. CDR1 and CDR2 (germline): SQVTM, ANQGSEA. The CDR3 loop is CSVVDIGQAYEQYF. The CDR3 coding sequence is TGCAGCGTTGTCGACATTGGACAAGCCTACGAGCAGTACTTC.

The rearrangement links TRBV14 to TRBJ1-2, with D hard to call. Trimming removed 1 base from V and 4 bases from J, with 7 bases in between. The CDR3 length is 13 residues. CDR1 SGHDN and CDR2 FVKESK come from the germline V gene. The CDR3 nucleotides are TGTGCCAGCAGCCAAGGCAAGAGCTATGGCTACACCTTC. Translating gives CASSQGKSYGYTF.

The chain links TRBV2 to TRBJ2-7; TRBD2 matches at 8 bases. The germline gives CDR1 SNHLY, CDR2 FYNNEI. V was pared by 2 bases and J by 0 bases, with 6 bases of the junction left unmatched. This CDR3 has 16 amino acids. The CDR3 is CASSERVAGLSYEQYF. In DNA form, the CDR3 reads TGTGCCAGCAGTGAAAGGGTAGCGGGGCTCTCCTACGAGCAGTACTTC.

The rearrangement uses TRBV19 and TRBJ2-7; tentative D call: TRBD2 (6 bases). V lost 0 bases and J lost 3, with 9 bases in between. Germline V gene sequence: CDR1 LNHDA, CDR2 SQIVND (reference sequence). The CDR3 is made up of 14 amino acids. The CDR3 DNA reads TGTGCCAGTAGTATAGATGCTAGCGTCTACGAGCAGTACTTC. Amino acids: CASSIDASVYEQYF.

The V and J genes are TRBV28 and TRBJ2-4; 7 bases line up with TRBD1. In germline, CDR1 is MDHEN, CDR2 SYDVKM. The junction had 6 bases not matched to a gene; V was cut back by 7 bases and J by 0 bases. The CDR3 length is 15 residues. CDR3 DNA: TGTGCCAGCAAGCCCGGGACAGTAGCCAAAAACATTCAGTACTTC. Encoded protein: CASKPGTVAKNIQYF.